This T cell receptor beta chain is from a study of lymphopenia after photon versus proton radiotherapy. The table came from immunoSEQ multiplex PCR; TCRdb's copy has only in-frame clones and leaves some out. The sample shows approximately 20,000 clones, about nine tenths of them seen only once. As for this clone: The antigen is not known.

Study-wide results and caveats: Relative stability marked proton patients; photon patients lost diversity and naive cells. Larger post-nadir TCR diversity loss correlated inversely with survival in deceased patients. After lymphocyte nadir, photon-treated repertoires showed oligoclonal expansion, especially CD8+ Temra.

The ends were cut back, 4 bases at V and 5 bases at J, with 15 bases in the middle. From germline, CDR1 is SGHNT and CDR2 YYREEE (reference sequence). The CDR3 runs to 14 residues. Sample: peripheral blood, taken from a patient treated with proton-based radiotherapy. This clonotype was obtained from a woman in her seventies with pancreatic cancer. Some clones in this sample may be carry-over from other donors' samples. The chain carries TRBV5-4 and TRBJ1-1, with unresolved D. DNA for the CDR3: TGTGCCAGCAGCCCCAAACTCCCAGCTACTGAAGCTTTCTTT. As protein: CASSPKLPATEAFF.